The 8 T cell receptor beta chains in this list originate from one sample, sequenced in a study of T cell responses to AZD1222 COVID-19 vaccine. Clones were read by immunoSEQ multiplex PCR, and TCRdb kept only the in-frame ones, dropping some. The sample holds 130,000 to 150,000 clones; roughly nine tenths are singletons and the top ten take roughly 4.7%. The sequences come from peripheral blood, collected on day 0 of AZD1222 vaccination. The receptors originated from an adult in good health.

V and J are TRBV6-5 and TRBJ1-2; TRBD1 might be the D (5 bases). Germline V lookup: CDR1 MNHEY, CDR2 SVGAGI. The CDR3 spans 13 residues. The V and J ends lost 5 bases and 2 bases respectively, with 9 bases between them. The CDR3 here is CASSRTGNYGYTF. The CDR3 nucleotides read TGTGCCAGCAGTCGAACAGGAAACTATGGCTACACCTTC.

The CDR3 DNA sequence: TGTGCCAGTAGTCGGGACAGTCTCTACGAGCAGTACTTC. This codes for CASSRDSLYEQYF. This chain joins TRBV19 and TRBJ2-7; 7 positions match TRBD1. This CDR3 spans 13 amino acids. The junction had 4 bases not matched to a gene; V was cut back by 5 bases and J by 3 bases. CDR1 and CDR2 (germline): LNHDA, SQIVND (reference sequence).

The CDR3 sequence is CASSYSDGFNYGYTF. As DNA, the CDR3 is TGTGCCAGCAGTTACTCGGACGGGTTCAACTATGGCTACACCTTC. The chain employs TRBV6-2 or TRBV6-3 and TRBJ1-2; D is undetermined. V lost 0 bases and J 2 bases, leaving 10 bases between the germline ends. Germline V gene data show CDR1 as MNHEY and CDR2 as SVGEGT. This CDR3 is 15 amino acids long.

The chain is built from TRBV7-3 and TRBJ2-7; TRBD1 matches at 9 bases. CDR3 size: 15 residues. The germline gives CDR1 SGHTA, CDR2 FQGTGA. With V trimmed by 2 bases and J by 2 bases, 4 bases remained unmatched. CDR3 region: CASSLLRQGAYEQYF. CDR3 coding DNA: TGTGCCAGCAGCTTACTGAGACAGGGGGCCTACGAGCAGTACTTC.

The CDR3 sequence: CASSLTGVTQYF. The CDR3 DNA sequence: TGCGCCAGCAGCTTAACAGGGGTGACCCAGTACTTC. This sequence joins TRBV5-1 and TRBJ2-5, with TRBD1 identical over 7 bases. The germline V gene encodes CDR1 SGHRS and CDR2 YFSETQ. This CDR3 contains 12 residues. After removal of 2 bases from V and 7 bases from J, the junction contained 2 bases not matched to a gene.

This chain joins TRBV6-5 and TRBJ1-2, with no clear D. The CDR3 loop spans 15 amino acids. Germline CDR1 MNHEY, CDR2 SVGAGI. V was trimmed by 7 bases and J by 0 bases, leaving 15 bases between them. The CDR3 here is CASKVEGSSNYGYTF. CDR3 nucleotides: TGTGCCAGCAAGGTGGAGGGCAGCTCTAACTATGGCTACACCTTC.

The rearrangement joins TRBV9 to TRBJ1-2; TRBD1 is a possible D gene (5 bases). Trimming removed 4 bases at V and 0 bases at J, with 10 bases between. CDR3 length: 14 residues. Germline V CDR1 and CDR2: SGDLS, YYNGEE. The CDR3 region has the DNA TGTGCCAGCAGCCTGGACACTTCTAACTATGGCTACACCTTC. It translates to CASSLDTSNYGYTF.

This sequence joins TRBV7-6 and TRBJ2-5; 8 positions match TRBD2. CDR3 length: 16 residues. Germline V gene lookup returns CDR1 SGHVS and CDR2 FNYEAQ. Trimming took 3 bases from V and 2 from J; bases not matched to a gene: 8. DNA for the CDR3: TGTGCCAGCAGCTTTGAAGCGGGAGAGCTACAAGAGACCCAGTACTTC. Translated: CASSFEAGELQETQYF. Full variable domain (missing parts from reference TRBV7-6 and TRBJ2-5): GAGVSQSPRYKVTKRGQDVALRCDPISGHVSLYWYRQALGQGPEFLTYFNYEAQQDKSGLPNDRFSAERPEGSISTLTIQRTEQRDSAMYRCASSFEAGELQETQYFGPGTRLLVL.